This T cell receptor beta chain emerged from a study of OX40 agonist ivuxolimab in advanced cancers. Turning to the study itself: An agonistic anti-OX40 (CD134) antibody, ivuxolimab, was used to treat the patients. The mean age was about 57 years, ranging from roughly 23 to 80, with around four fifths of participants male. Ivuxolimab was delivered to patients intravenously every 2 weeks at doses spanning 0.01 to 10 mg/kg.

V was pared by 3 bases and J by 3 bases, with 8 bases between. The CDR3 has 13 residues. Germline CDR1 reads WSHSY; CDR2 reads SAAADI. This clone was picked up a small number of times. The table came from immunoSEQ multiplex PCR; TCRdb's copy has only in-frame clones and leaves some out. The data hold 15,000 or so clones, with roughly 78% observed a single time. The chain has TRBV10-2 and TRBJ1-2, with D unresolved. The sequencing here drew on CD4+ or CD8+ T cells sorted from blood, taken in a trial of the OX40 agonist ivuxolimab. The TCR originated in an adult with an advanced solid tumor such as melanoma, head and neck, liver or kidney cancer. CDR3 coding DNA: TGCGCCAGCAGTGAAGAATCTTACTATGGCTACACCTTC. Translation: CASSEESYYGYTF.